This T cell receptor beta chain comes out of a study of vaccination and CD4 T cells after COVID-19. This clonotype showed up just a few times. Its target is not known. Time point specified: late sampling 161 to 241 days after vaccination in a few convalescent patients. Sample treatment: approximately 11-day PBMC culture with coronavirus spike peptide pools or control peptides (ViraFEST assay). The Oncomine TCR Beta short-read assay was applied to DNA of cultured CD4+ T cells. TCRdb re-analysed the PCR reads in MiXCR, keeping a single row per CDR3 protein. This sample has more than 20,000 distinct CDR3 sequences, with around 42% found just once. Sequenced material: CD4+ T cells from blood, cultured in vitro, taken about 7 months after SARS-CoV-2 vaccination. The sequence was obtained from a human donor who had recovered from COVID-19.

CDR3 residues: CASTMEGLSGANVLTF. In DNA form, the CDR3 reads TGTGCCAGTACCATGGAGGGGTTATCTGGGGCCAACGTCCTGACTTTC. The V call is TRBV19, the J call TRBJ2-6; the D gene is possibly TRBD2 (6 bases). CDR3 length equals 16 residues. CDR1 and CDR2 from the germline V gene are LNHDA and SQIVND (reference sequence). Trimming took 7 bases from V and 1 from J, leaving 14 bases between them.